The sequence of this T cell receptor beta chain was determined in a study of T cell responses to AZD1222 COVID-19 vaccine (dated by TCRdb to about 2021). Background on the whole study: AZD1222 recipients with second doses at about 4 weeks or about 12 weeks were pooled, because spike-specific TCR depth and breadth did not differ between schedules. TCR sequencing was performed for fewer than 250 trial participants, of whom 200 to 220 were given two doses of AZD1222 and some 26 were given two doses of MenACWY control vaccine. Trial participants were enrolled by age into 18-55, 56-69 and 70-plus year subgroups, with about 150, 27 and 61 TCR-sequenced participants respectively. Broad study findings and their caveats: The whole spike protein was spanned by vaccine-associated CD4 TCRs, and dominant responses were seen in regions 160-218 and 743-854. Most participants were white British and females outnumbered males, and the authors suggested that clonal diversity may have been underestimated. Conclusions about previously exposed vaccinees are limited because only five to seven AZD1222 recipients were SARS-CoV-2 seropositive at baseline. Nearly half of unique spike-specific TCRs reportedly recognized epitopes outside regions mutated in the B.1.351 and B.1.1.7 variants. A significant rise in spike-specific TCR breadth and depth was observed after two AZD1222 doses relative to day 0 and relative to MenACWY recipients. No day 14 peak-response samples were available, so repertoires were characterized only after the peak T cell response. In the small 56-69-year group, the increase in depth fell short of significance, most likely because of low power.

Note on this clone: The target of this receptor is not known. No qualities accompany the bases; no much larger clone lies one base away.

Sample time point, as interpreted from the label and publication: baseline before first vaccination. Vaccinee samples were obtained from the UK trials COV001 and COV002, which included a single-blind randomized controlled phase 2/3 trial of AZD1222 (ChAdOx1 nCoV-19) in healthy adults. For TCRbeta chain sequencing, PBMC samples were collected from trial participants at day 0 and at day 28 after the second dose. The CDR3 regions of human TCRbeta chains were subjected to immunosequencing. Per the authors' processing: TCRs in the repertoires were matched against a reference library of SARS-CoV-2-specific TCRs that had been generated with the MIRA antigen-specificity platform. Breadth meant the fraction of unique TCRs that were SARS-CoV-2-associated, whereas depth meant the fraction of total T cells that were SARS-CoV-2-associated. Using the MIRA data, every spike-specific TCR was mapped to the spike region that the TCR reacted to and assigned to either a CD4 or a CD8 class. Log10-transformed breadth and depth values were compared by one-way ANOVA with Sidak's multiple comparisons tests. The source is immuneACCESS, and TCRdb retained only in-frame sequences with V and J called. Part of the clones is not carried over; for the studies checked, unresolved V genes explain less than half of this, and the remainder is unexplained. V and J calls and clone size follow that table, whereas D and trimming were derived from the DNA. Counted in this sample were 95,000 to 150,000 clones; roughly nine tenths of them appeared once. In total, the top ten clones hold around 1.7% of the sample.

The CDR3, from cysteine to phenylalanine, totals 16 residues. CDR3 DNA only is kept here, 48 bases in frame from base 1. V loses 0 bases of germline sequence and J loses 6 bases, and the interval between the two ends is 16 bases. CDR1 and CDR2 were assigned from the germline V gene as MRHNA and SNTAGT. This clonotype was obtained from an adult in good health. The material was peripheral blood, obtained on day 0 of AZD1222 vaccination. This receptor chain uses TRBV6-4 and TRBJ2-3; the D gene is possibly TRBD1 or TRBD2, with 7 bases matching each. The sequenced DNA: TGTGCCAGCAGTGACTCGATTCAGGGGGGGAGTGATACGCAGTATTTT. This translates into CASSDSIQGGSDTQYF.